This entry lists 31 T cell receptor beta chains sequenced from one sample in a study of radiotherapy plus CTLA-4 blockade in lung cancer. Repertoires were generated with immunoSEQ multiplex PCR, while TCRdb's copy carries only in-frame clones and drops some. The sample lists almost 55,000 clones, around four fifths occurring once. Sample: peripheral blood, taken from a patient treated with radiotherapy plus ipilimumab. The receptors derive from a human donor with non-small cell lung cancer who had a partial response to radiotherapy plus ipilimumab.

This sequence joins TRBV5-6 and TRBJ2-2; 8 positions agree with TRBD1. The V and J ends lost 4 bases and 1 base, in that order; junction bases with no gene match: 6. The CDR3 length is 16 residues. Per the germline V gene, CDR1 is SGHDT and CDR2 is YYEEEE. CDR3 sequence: CASSPLGQGNTGELFF. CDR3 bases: TGTGCCAGCAGCCCCCTAGGACAGGGGAACACCGGGGAGCTGTTTTTT.

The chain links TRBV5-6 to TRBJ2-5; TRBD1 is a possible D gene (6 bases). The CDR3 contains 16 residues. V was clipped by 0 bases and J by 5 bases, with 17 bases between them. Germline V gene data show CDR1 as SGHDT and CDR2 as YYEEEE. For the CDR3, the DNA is TGTGCCAGCAGCTTGGTAGGGGGAGAGTCGGGGGAGACCCAGTACTTC. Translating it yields CASSLVGGESGETQYF.

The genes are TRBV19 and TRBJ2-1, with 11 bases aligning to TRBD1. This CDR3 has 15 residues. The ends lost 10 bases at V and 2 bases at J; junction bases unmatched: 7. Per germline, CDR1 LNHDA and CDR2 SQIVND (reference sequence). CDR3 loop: CATSEGQGAYNEQFF. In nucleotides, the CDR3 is TGTGCCACTTCAGAGGGACAGGGGGCCTACAATGAGCAGTTCTTC.

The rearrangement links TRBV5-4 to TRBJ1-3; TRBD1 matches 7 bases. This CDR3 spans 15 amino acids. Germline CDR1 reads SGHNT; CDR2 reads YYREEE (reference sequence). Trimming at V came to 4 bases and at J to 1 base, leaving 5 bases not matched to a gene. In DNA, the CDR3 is TGTGCCAGCAGCCTAACAGGGGTATCTGGAAACACCATATATTTT. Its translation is CASSLTGVSGNTIYF.

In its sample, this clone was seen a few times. The chain's CDR3 is CASSRLGGGTGANVLTF. DNA for the CDR3: TGTGCCAGCAGTCGTTTGGGAGGGGGAACTGGGGCCAACGTCCTGACTTTC. J is TRBJ2-6 and V is TRBV28; possibly TRBD2 for D (7 bases). Germline assignment: CDR1 MDHEN and CDR2 SYDVKM. The germline V and J ends were trimmed by 5 bases and 2 bases, with 16 bases remaining between them. The length of the CDR3 is 17 residues.

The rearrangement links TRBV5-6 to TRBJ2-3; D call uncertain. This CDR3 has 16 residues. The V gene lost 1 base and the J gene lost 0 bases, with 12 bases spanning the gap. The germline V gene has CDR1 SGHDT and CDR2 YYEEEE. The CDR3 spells CASSLIEVTSTDTQYF. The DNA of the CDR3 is TGTGCCAGCAGCTTGATAGAGGTCACTAGCACAGATACGCAGTATTTT.

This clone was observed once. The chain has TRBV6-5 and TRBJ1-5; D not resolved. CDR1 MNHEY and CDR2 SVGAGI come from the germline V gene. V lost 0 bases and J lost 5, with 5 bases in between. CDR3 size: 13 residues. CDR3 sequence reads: CASSYSIDQPQHF. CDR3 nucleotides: TGTGCCAGCAGTTACTCTATAGATCAGCCCCAGCATTTT.

CDR3 DNA sequence: TGTGCCTGGAGTGCCAGCGGGGGGAACGAGCAGTACTTC. As protein: CAWSASGGNEQYF. The V call is TRBV30, the J call TRBJ2-7, with 9 bases lining up with TRBD2. The V and J ends lost 1 base and 5 bases, in that order; junction bases with no gene match: 3. The CDR3 extends over 13 amino acids. From germline, CDR1 is GTSNPN and CDR2 SVGIG (reference sequence).

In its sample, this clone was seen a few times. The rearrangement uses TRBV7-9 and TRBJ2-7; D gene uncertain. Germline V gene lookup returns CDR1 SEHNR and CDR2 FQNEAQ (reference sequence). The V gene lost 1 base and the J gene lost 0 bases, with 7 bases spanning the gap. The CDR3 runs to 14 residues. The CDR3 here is CASSLGATSYEQYF. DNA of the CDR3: TGTGCCAGCAGCTTAGGGGCGACCTCCTACGAGCAGTACTTC.

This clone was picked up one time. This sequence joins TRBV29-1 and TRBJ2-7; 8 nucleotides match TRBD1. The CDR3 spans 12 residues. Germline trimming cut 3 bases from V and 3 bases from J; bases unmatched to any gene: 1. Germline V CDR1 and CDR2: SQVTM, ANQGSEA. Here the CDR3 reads CSVEDRDYEQYF. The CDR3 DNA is TGCAGCGTTGAGGACAGGGACTACGAGCAGTACTTC.

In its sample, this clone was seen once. The chain's CDR3 is CASSPGQGNTEAFF. As DNA, the CDR3 is TGTGCCAGCAGCCCGGGACAGGGGAACACTGAAGCTTTCTTT. The chain carries TRBV4-2 and TRBJ1-1, with 9 bases identical to TRBD1. Germline lookup yields CDR1 LGHNA and CDR2 YNFKEQ. CDR3 length: 14 residues. V was clipped by 4 bases and J by 1 base; unmatched bases: 1.

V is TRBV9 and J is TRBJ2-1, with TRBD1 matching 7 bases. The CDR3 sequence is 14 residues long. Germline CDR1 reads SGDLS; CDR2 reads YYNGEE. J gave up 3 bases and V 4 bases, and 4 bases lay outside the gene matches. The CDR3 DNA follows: TGTGCCAGCAGCTCAGGGGGTTACTACAATGAGCAGTTCTTC. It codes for CASSSGGYYNEQFF. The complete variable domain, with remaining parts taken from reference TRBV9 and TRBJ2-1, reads DSGVTQTPKHLITATGQRVTLRCSPRSGDLSVYWYQQSLDQGLQFLIQYYNGEERAKGNILERFSAQQFPDLHSELNLSSLELGDSALYFCASSSGGYYNEQFFGPGTRLTVL.

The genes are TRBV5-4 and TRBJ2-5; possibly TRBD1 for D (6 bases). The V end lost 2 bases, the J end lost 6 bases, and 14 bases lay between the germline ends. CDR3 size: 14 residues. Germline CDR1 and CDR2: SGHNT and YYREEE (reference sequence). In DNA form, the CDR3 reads TGTGCCAGCAGCTTCGAAGGGGGTGGGCAGACCCAGTACTTC. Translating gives CASSFEGGGQTQYF.

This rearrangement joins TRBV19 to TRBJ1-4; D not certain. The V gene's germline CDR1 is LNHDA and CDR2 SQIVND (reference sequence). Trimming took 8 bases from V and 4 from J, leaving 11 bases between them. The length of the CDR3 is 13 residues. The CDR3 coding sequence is TGTGCCAGTCGGGAGTTACGTAATGAAAAACTGTTTTTT. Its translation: CASRELRNEKLFF. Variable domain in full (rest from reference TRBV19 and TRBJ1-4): DGGITQSPKYLFRKEGQNVTLSCEQNLNHDAMYWYRQDPGQGLRLIYYSQIVNDFQKGDIAEGYSVSREKKESFPLTVTSAQKNPTAFYLCASRELRNEKLFFGSGTQLSVL.

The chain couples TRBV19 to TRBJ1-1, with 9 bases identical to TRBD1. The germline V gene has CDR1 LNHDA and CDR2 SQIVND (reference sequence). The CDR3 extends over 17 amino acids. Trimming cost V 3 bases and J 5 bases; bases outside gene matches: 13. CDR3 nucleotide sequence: TGTGCCAGTAGTATCGCTCTCGGACAGGGGTACTGGACTGAAGCTTTCTTT. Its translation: CASSIALGQGYWTEAFF.

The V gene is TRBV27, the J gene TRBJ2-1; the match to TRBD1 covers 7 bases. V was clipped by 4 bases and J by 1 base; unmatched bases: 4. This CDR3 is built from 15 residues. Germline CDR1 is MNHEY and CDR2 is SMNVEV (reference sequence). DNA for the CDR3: TGTGCCAGCAGTTATACAGGGGAGTCCTACAATGAGCAGTTCTTC. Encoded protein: CASSYTGESYNEQFF.

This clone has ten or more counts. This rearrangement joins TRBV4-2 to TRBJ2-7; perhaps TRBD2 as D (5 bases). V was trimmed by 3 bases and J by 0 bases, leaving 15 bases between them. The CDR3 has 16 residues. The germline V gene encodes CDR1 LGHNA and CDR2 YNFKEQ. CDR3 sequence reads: CASSQVLGGSSYEQYF. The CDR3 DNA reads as TGTGCCAGCAGCCAGGTTCTCGGAGGCAGCTCCTACGAGCAGTACTTC.

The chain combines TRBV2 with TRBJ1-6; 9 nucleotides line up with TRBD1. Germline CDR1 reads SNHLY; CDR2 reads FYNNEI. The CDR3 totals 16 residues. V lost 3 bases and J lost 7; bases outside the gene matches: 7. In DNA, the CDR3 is TGTGCCAGCAGTGATTGGGCCGGGACAGGGAATTCACCCCTCCACTTT. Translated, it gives CASSDWAGTGNSPLHF. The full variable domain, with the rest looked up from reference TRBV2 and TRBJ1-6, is EPEVTQTPSHQVTQMGQEVILRCVPISNHLYFYWYRQILGQKVEFLVSFYNNEISEKSEIFDDQFSVERPDGSNFTLKIRSTKLEDSAMYFCASSDWAGTGNSPLHFGNGTRLTVT.

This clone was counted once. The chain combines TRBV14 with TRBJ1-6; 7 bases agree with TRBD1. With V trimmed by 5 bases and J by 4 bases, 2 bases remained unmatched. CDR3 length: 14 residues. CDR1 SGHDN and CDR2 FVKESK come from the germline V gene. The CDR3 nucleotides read TGTGCCAGCAGCGGGGACAGATATAATTCACCCCTCCACTTT. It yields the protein CASSGDRYNSPLHF.

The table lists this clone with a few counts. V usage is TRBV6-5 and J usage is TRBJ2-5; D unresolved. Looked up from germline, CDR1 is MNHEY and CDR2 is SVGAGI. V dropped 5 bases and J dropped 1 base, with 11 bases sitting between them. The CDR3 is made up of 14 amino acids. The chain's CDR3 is CASSEWRPQETQYF. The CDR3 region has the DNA TGTGCCAGCAGTGAATGGAGACCCCAAGAGACCCAGTACTTC.

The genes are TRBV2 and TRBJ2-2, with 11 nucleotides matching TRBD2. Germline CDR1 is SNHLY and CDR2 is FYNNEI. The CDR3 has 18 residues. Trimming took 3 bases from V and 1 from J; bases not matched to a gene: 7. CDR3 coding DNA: TGTGCCAGCAGTGATATATCTAGCGGGGGGCGGAACACCGGGGAGCTGTTTTTT. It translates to CASSDISSGGRNTGELFF.

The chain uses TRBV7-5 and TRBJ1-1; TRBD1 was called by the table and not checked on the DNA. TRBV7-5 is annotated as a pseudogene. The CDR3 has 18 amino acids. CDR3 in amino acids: CARSVLSGTGGEDTEAFF. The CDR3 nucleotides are TGTGCCAGAAGCGTACTGTCCGGGACAGGGGGAGAAGACACTGAAGCTTTCTTT.

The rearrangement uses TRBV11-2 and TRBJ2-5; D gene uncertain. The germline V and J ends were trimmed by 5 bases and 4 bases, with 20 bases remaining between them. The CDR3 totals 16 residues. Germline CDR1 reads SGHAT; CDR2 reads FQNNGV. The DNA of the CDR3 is TGTGCCAGCAGCCACGAACTCCTACCGAGGCCAGAGACCCAGTACTTC. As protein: CASSHELLPRPETQYF. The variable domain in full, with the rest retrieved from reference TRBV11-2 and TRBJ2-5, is EAGVAQSPRYKIIEKRQSVAFWCNPISGHATLYWYQQILGQGPKLLIQFQNNGVVDDSQLPKDRFSAERLKGVDSTLKIQPAKLEDSAVYLCASSHELLPRPETQYFGPGTRLLVL.

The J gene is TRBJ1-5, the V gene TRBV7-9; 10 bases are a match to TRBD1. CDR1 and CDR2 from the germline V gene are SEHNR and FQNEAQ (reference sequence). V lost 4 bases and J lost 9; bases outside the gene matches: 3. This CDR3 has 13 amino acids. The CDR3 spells CASSWTGGRPQHF. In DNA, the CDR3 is TGTGCCAGCAGCTGGACAGGGGGGCGGCCCCAGCATTTT.

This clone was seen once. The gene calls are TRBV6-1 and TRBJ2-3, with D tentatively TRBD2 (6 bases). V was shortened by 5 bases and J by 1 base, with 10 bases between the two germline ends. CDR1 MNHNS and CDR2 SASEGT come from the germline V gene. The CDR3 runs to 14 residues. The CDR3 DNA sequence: TGTGCCAGCAGTACCGGACTACGCACAGATACGCAGTATTTT. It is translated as CASSTGLRTDTQYF.

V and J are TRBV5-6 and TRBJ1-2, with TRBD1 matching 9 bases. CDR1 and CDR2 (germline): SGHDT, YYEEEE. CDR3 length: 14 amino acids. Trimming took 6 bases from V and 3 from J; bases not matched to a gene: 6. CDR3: CASTLQGADYGYTF. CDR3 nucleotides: TGTGCCAGCACCTTACAGGGGGCGGACTATGGCTACACCTTC.

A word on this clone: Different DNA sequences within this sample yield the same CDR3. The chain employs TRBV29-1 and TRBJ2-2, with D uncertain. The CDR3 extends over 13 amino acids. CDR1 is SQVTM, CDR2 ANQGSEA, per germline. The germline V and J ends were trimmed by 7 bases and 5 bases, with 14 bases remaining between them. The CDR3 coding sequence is TGCAGCGATAAAGAAGCCGGGACCGGGGAGCTGTTTTTT. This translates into CSDKEAGTGELFF.

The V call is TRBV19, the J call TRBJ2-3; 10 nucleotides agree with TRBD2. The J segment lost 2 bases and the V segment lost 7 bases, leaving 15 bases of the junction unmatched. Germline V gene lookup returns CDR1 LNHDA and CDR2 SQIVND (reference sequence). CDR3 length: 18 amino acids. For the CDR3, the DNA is TGTGCCAGTACCCCATCCCCCCCGACTAGCGGGTACACAGATACGCAGTATTTT. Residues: CASTPSPPTSGYTDTQYF.

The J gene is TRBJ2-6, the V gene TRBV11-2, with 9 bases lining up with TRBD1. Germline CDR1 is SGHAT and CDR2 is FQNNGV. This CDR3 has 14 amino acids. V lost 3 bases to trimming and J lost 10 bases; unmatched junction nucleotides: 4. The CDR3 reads CASSFGTGSNVLTF. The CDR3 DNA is TGTGCCAGCAGCTTCGGGACAGGGTCTAACGTCCTGACTTTC.

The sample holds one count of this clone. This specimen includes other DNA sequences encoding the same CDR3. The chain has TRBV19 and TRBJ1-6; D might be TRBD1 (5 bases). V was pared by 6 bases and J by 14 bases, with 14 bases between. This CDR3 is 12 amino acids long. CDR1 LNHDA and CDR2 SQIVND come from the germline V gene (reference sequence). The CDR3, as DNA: TGTGCCAGTAGCCCGGACACTACGTCCCTCCACTTT. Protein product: CASSPDTTSLHF. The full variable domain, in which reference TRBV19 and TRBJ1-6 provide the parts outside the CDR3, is DGGITQSPKYLFRKEGQNVTLSCEQNLNHDAMYWYRQDPGQGLRLIYYSQIVNDFQKGDIAEGYSVSREKKESFPLTVTSAQKNPTAFYLCASSPDTTSLHFGNGTRLTVT.

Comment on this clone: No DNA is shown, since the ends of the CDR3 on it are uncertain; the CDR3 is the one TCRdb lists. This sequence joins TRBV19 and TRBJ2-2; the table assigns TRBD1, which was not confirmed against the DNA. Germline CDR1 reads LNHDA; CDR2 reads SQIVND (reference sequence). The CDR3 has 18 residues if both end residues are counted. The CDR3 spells CASSILRAGDRATGELFF.